Below are 32 T cell receptor beta chains sequenced from a single sample in a study of PD-1 blockade in classical Hodgkin lymphoma. Every patient experienced relapse after autologous stem cell transplantation, and brentuximab vedotin exposure varied. The method was immunoSEQ multiplex PCR; TCRdb's version includes in-frame clones alone and lacks a portion of them. This sample yields about 40,000 clones, of which approximately 86% are seen a single time; 6.5% to 9.5% belongs to the top ten. Sequencing was performed on peripheral blood mononuclear cells (PBMCs), taken before the second cycle of nivolumab. These TCRs come from a human donor with classical Hodgkin lymphoma.

The genes are TRBV6-1 and TRBJ1-4; TRBD1 aligns across 9 bases. The CDR3 totals 16 residues. The V and J ends lost 0 bases and 7 bases, in that order; junction bases with no gene match: 6. Germline CDR1 is MNHNS and CDR2 is SASEGT. The CDR3 is CASSEAFGTGSEKLFF. The CDR3, as DNA: TGTGCCAGCAGTGAAGCGTTCGGGACAGGGAGTGAAAAACTGTTTTTT.

The V and J genes are TRBV5-1 and TRBJ2-5; no reliable D call. The germline gives CDR1 SGHRS, CDR2 YFSETQ. This CDR3 region has 14 residues. Trimming took 2 bases from V and 0 from J, leaving 8 bases between them. The CDR3: CASSFTSYQETQYF. In DNA, the CDR3 is TGCGCCAGCAGCTTCACATCGTACCAAGAGACCCAGTACTTC.

This chain joins TRBV28 and TRBJ2-3; either TRBD1 or TRBD2 may supply D (6 bases each). Between the trimmed V and J ends, which lost 6 bases and 3 bases, there was a span of 13 bases. The CDR3 length is 14 residues. Germline V lookup: CDR1 MDHEN, CDR2 SYDVKM. The CDR3 DNA is TGTGCCAGCAGCCGGGAAGGGGGGACAGATACGCAGTATTTT. This translates into CASSREGGTDTQYF. The full variable domain, in which reference TRBV28 and TRBJ2-3 provide the parts outside the CDR3, is DVKVTQSSRYLVKRTGEKVFLECVQDMDHENMFWYRQDPGLGLRLIYFSYDVKMKEKGDIPEGYSVSREKKERFSLILESASTNQTSMYLCASSREGGTDTQYFGPGTRLTVL.

The chain has TRBV27 and TRBJ1-4, with TRBD1 matching 7 bases. This CDR3 is built from 14 residues. With 3 bases clipped from V and 6 bases from J, the junction kept 4 bases outside the gene matches. Germline CDR1 reads MNHEY; CDR2 reads SMNVEV (reference sequence). The CDR3 DNA reads TGTGCCAGCAGTTTCCAGGGGGAGGATGAAAAACTGTTTTTT. It yields the protein CASSFQGEDEKLFF.

The chain links TRBV19 to TRBJ1-4; the D gene is possibly TRBD1 (5 bases). The CDR3 spans 14 residues. Trimming removed 8 bases from V and 8 bases from J, with 18 bases in between. CDR1 LNHDA and CDR2 SQIVND come from the germline V gene (reference sequence). The CDR3 here is CASYAGPEGEKLFF. The CDR3 region has the DNA TGTGCCAGTTACGCCGGACCCGAGGGGGAAAAACTGTTTTTT. The variable domain in full, completed from reference TRBV19 and TRBJ1-4, reads DGGITQSPKYLFRKEGQNVTLSCEQNLNHDAMYWYRQDPGQGLRLIYYSQIVNDFQKGDIAEGYSVSREKKESFPLTVTSAQKNPTAFYLCASYAGPEGEKLFFGSGTQLSVL.

V is TRBV6-1 and J is TRBJ1-2; a possible D gene is TRBD1 (6 bases). Deletions cut 2 bases from V and 5 bases from J, with 18 bases between. CDR3 length: 16 residues. Germline lookup yields CDR1 MNHNS and CDR2 SASEGT. CDR3 in amino acids: CASSEHPSRTVYGYTF. DNA for the CDR3: TGTGCCAGCAGTGAACATCCCTCGCGGACAGTTTATGGCTACACCTTC.

The chain recombines TRBV7-3 with TRBJ2-5, with no clear D. V gave up 2 bases and J gave up 2 bases, with 6 bases separating them. CDR3 length: 13 residues. Looked up from germline, CDR1 is SGHTA and CDR2 is FQGTGA. The CDR3 region is CASSLGQQETQYF. The CDR3 coding sequence is TGTGCCAGCAGCTTAGGGCAGCAAGAGACCCAGTACTTC.

The chain has TRBV7-3 and TRBJ1-1; TRBD1 matches 7 bases. The CDR3 loop spans 15 amino acids. From germline, CDR1 is SGHTA and CDR2 FQGTGA. J lost 5 bases, V lost 5 bases, and 11 bases had no gene match. The CDR3 region is CASSRGQALRTEAFF. CDR3 nucleotides: TGTGCCAGCAGCCGAGGACAGGCCTTGAGAACTGAAGCTTTCTTT.

Comments on this clone: Additional DNA sequences in this sample encode the identical CDR3. The gene calls are TRBV5-6 and TRBJ2-7; no clear D. V was trimmed by 4 bases and J by 4 bases, leaving 12 bases between them. CDR3 length: 13 amino acids. Germline CDR1 and CDR2: SGHDT and YYEEEE. The CDR3 loop reads CASSPEGSYEQYF. The CDR3 DNA sequence: TGTGCCAGCAGCCCGGAAGGTTCTTACGAGCAGTACTTC.

The chain uses TRBV7-3 and TRBJ2-1; 8 nucleotides match TRBD2. The germline V gene encodes CDR1 SGHTA and CDR2 FQGTGA. The junction had 3 bases not matched to a gene; V was cut back by 2 bases and J by 0 bases. The CDR3 loop spans 16 amino acids. DNA of the CDR3: TGTGCCAGCAGCTTATACAGCGGGAGCTCCTACAATGAGCAGTTCTTC. Protein sequence: CASSLYSGSSYNEQFF.

The chain recombines TRBV6-1 with TRBJ2-7, with D unresolved. Trimming left V 7 bases short and J 4 bases short, with 20 bases between. This CDR3 contains 15 residues. Germline V gene lookup returns CDR1 MNHNS and CDR2 SASEGT. The DNA of the CDR3 is TGTGCCAGCACGTCATGGCCCGAGCAGTTGTACGAGCAGTACTTC. Translating gives CASTSWPEQLYEQYF.

This clone was observed a single time. The chain links TRBV2 to TRBJ1-1; D unresolved. The germline V gene encodes CDR1 SNHLY and CDR2 FYNNEI. CDR3 length: 14 residues. Trimming cost V 4 bases and J 9 bases, with 18 bases left between them. The CDR3 nucleotides read TGTGCCAGCAGTGCCAACGGGGTCTACCTCCAAGCTTTCTTT. Residues: CASSANGVYLQAFF.

The chain is built from TRBV27 and TRBJ2-1, with no clear D. V was cut by 3 bases and J by 2 bases, with 8 bases left in between. Germline CDR1 MNHEY, CDR2 SMNVEV (reference sequence). This CDR3 region has 14 residues. The CDR3 loop reads CASSLRGPYNEQFF. In DNA, the CDR3 is TGTGCCAGCAGTTTGAGAGGCCCCTACAATGAGCAGTTCTTC.

The chain has TRBV19 and TRBJ1-1; 11 nucleotides match TRBD1. The CDR3 covers 15 residues. CDR1 LNHDA and CDR2 SQIVND come from the germline V gene (reference sequence). J gave up 5 bases and V 6 bases, and 8 bases lay outside the gene matches. Written as DNA, the CDR3 is TGTGCCAGTAGCCTGGGGACAGGGGGTTTGACTGAAGCTTTCTTT. Residues: CASSLGTGGLTEAFF. Full variable domain (rest looked up from reference TRBV19 and TRBJ1-1): DGGITQSPKYLFRKEGQNVTLSCEQNLNHDAMYWYRQDPGQGLRLIYYSQIVNDFQKGDIAEGYSVSREKKESFPLTVTSAQKNPTAFYLCASSLGTGGLTEAFFGQGTRLTVV.

Judged by abundance, this clone is medium-sized. The chain is built from TRBV27 and TRBJ1-5; TRBD1 is a possible D gene (6 bases). V was pared by 3 bases and J by 5 bases, with 11 bases between. Germline CDR1 is MNHEY and CDR2 is SMNVEV (reference sequence). CDR3 size: 14 residues. The CDR3 reads CASSFLGADQPQHF. CDR3 bases: TGTGCCAGCAGTTTTCTGGGGGCCGATCAGCCCCAGCATTTT.

This chain joins TRBV28 and TRBJ2-1; 7 nucleotides match TRBD1. V shed 5 bases, J shed 6 bases, and the junction held 7 bases outside the gene matches. Per germline, CDR1 MDHEN and CDR2 SYDVKM. The CDR3 extends over 14 amino acids. The CDR3, as DNA: TGTGCCAGCAGTCTCTCAGGGGGATCCAATGAGCAGTTCTTC. This gives the protein CASSLSGGSNEQFF.

The rearrangement links TRBV6-6 to TRBJ2-7, with TRBD2 matching over 11 bases. Germline V gene lookup returns CDR1 MNHNY and CDR2 SVGAGI (reference sequence). Trimming took 7 bases from V and 1 from J; bases not matched to a gene: 6. CDR3 length: 15 amino acids. The DNA of the CDR3 is TGTGCCAGCACCGAACTAGCGGGGGATTCCTACGAGCAGTACTTC. Translation: CASTELAGDSYEQYF.

J is TRBJ1-2 and V is TRBV9; 8 nucleotides match TRBD1. Germline assignment: CDR1 SGDLS and CDR2 YYNGEE. The CDR3 is 18 amino acids. V lost 0 bases, J lost 2 bases, and 12 bases stayed unmatched. The CDR3 DNA sequence: TGTGCCAGCAGCGTAGGGGGGACAGGCATAGTTTTCAACTATGGCTACACCTTC. Translation: CASSVGGTGIVFNYGYTF.

The table lists this clone with a few counts. V usage is TRBV27 and J usage is TRBJ2-1, with 10 bases lining up with TRBD2. CDR3 length: 15 residues. V shed 2 bases, J shed 3 bases, and the junction held 1 base outside the gene matches. The germline gives CDR1 MNHEY, CDR2 SMNVEV (reference sequence). The CDR3 loop is CASSLASGSYNEQFF. The CDR3 nucleotides are TGTGCCAGCAGTTTAGCTAGCGGGAGCTACAATGAGCAGTTCTTC.

The V gene is TRBV9, the J gene TRBJ1-4; D not resolved. The germline CDR1 and CDR2 sequences are SGDLS and YYNGEE. The V end lost 3 bases, the J end lost 8 bases, and 8 bases lay between the germline ends. This CDR3 is built from 12 residues. The CDR3 loop reads CASSDLGEKLFF. The CDR3 bases are TGTGCCAGCAGCGATTTGGGGGAAAAACTGTTTTTT.

This chain uses TRBV6-5 with TRBJ2-7, with 14 bases identical to TRBD2. The V and J ends lost 0 bases and 3 bases, in that order; junction bases with no gene match: 1. Germline lookup yields CDR1 MNHEY and CDR2 SVGAGI. CDR3 length equals 16 residues. The DNA of the CDR3 is TGTGCCAGCAGTTACTCGGGACTAGCGGGAGACTACGAGCAGTACTTC. Encoded protein: CASSYSGLAGDYEQYF.

This chain connects TRBV11-3 to TRBJ2-1, with D possibly matching TRBD2 (7 bases). CDR1 and CDR2 (germline): SGHNT, YENEEA. V gave up 8 bases and J gave up 7 bases, with 24 bases separating them. There are 16 residues in the CDR3. The CDR3 DNA follows: TGTGCCAGCGCTTCAATAGGGGGGGGCACTGGGAATGAGCAGTTCTTC. Its protein product is CASASIGGGTGNEQFF. Full variable domain (missing parts from reference TRBV11-3 and TRBJ2-1): EAGVVQSPRYKIIEKKQPVAFWCNPISGHNTLYWYLQNLGQGPELLIRYENEEAVDDSQLPKDRFSAERLKGVDSTLKIQPAELGDSAVYLCASASIGGGTGNEQFFGPGTRLTVL.

The chain uses TRBV28 and TRBJ1-4, with TRBD1 matching 7 bases. The CDR3 consists of 15 residues. V shed 5 bases, J shed 6 bases, and the junction held 9 bases outside the gene matches. CDR1 is MDHEN and CDR2 is SYDVKM in the germline V gene. CDR3 nucleotide sequence: TGTGCCAGCAGTCCCCCGACAGGGATCTATGAAAAACTGTTTTTT. Its translation is CASSPPTGIYEKLFF.

The V call is TRBV4-1, the J call TRBJ2-7; TRBD1 agrees at 7 bases. The CDR3 has 16 amino acids. V shed 1 base and J 2 bases; nucleotides not matched to a gene: 8. Germline V lookup: CDR1 MGHRA, CDR2 YSYEKL. CDR3 region: CASSQGGLTGTYEQYF. The CDR3 nucleotides read TGCGCCAGCAGCCAAGGAGGACTGACAGGGACCTACGAGCAGTACTTC.

The chain is built from TRBV2 and TRBJ2-6; the D gene is possibly TRBD1 (5 bases). Germline loops: CDR1 SNHLY, CDR2 FYNNEI. This CDR3 region has 14 residues. CDR3 amino acids: CASDSRAGANVLTF. CDR3 nucleotide sequence: TGTGCGTCAGATAGCAGGGCTGGGGCCAACGTCCTGACTTTC. The full variable domain, its missing parts supplied by reference TRBV2 and TRBJ2-6, is EPEVTQTPSHQVTQMGQEVILRCVPISNHLYFYWYRQILGQKVEFLVSFYNNEISEKSEIFDDQFSVERPDGSNFTLKIRSTKLEDSAMYFCASDSRAGANVLTFGAGSRLTVL.

The chain uses TRBV27 and TRBJ2-5; D is ambiguous. The CDR3 extends over 13 amino acids. CDR1 is MNHEY, CDR2 SMNVEV, per germline (reference sequence). V was trimmed by 1 base and J by 3 bases, leaving 6 bases between them. CDR3 in amino acids: CASSLYREETQYF. The CDR3 region has the DNA TGTGCCAGCAGTTTATACAGAGAAGAGACCCAGTACTTC.

This sequence joins TRBV11-3 and TRBJ2-7; unclear D gene. V was shortened by 5 bases and J by 3 bases, with 14 bases between the two germline ends. The CDR3 covers 14 residues. From germline, CDR1 is SGHNT and CDR2 YENEEA. The CDR3 protein is CASSPPSESYEQYF. The DNA of the CDR3 is TGTGCCAGCAGCCCCCCCTCCGAGAGCTACGAGCAGTACTTC.

The chain links TRBV19 to TRBJ2-2, with D hard to call. CDR3 size: 14 residues. CDR1 and CDR2 (germline): LNHDA, SQIVND (reference sequence). V lost 3 bases and J lost 6, with 11 bases in between. The CDR3 nucleotides are TGTGCCAGTAGTATCATGTCTTCGGCCGGGGAGCTGTTTTTT. Translating it yields CASSIMSSAGELFF.

This sequence joins TRBV30 and TRBJ1-5, with D perhaps TRBD1 (5 bases). The CDR3 consists of 13 residues. The V end lost 2 bases, the J end lost 1 base, and 6 bases lay between the germline ends. Germline assignment: CDR1 GTSNPN and CDR2 SVGIG (reference sequence). CDR3 bases: TGTGCCTGGAGTAGGGACAGCAATCAGCCCCAGCATTTT. Translating gives CAWSRDSNQPQHF.

The chain carries TRBV25-1 and TRBJ2-7; D unclear. Trimming shortened V by 5 bases and J by 6 bases, and 14 bases separated the two germline ends. The CDR3 spans 13 residues. Looked up from germline, CDR1 is MGHDK and CDR2 is SYGVNS. CDR3 sequence: CASSPGVQLEQYF. The CDR3, as DNA: TGTGCCAGCAGTCCCGGAGTCCAGCTCGAGCAGTACTTC.

The chain carries TRBV18 and TRBJ1-6; perhaps TRBD1 as D (5 bases). Germline V gene lookup returns CDR1 KGHSH and CDR2 LQKENI. Trimming took off 2 bases at V and 6 bases at J, with 20 bases between the two ends. CDR3 size: 18 residues. Here the CDR3 DNA reads TGTGCCAGCTCACCATCCACCCTCCCACAGGCCGGTAATTCACCCCTCCACTTT. Residues: CASSPSTLPQAGNSPLHF.

The chain recombines TRBV19 with TRBJ2-6; D is uncertain. CDR1 is LNHDA and CDR2 is SQIVND in the germline V gene (reference sequence). The CDR3 is 14 residues long. V lost 9 bases and J lost 3, with 12 bases in between. The CDR3: CASTRTGGANVLTF. CDR3 in DNA: TGTGCCAGCACACGAACGGGTGGGGCCAACGTCCTGACTTTC.